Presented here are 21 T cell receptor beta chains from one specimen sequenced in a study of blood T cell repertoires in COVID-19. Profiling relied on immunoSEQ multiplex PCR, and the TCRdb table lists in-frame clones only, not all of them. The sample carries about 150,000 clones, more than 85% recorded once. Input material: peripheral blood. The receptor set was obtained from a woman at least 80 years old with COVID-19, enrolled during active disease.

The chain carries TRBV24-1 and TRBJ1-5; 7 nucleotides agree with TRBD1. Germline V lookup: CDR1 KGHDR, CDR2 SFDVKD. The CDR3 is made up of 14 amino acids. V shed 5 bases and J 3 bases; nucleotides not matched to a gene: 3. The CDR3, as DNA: TGTGCCACCAGTGGGACAGGTTACAATCAGCCCCAGCATTTT. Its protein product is CATSGTGYNQPQHF.

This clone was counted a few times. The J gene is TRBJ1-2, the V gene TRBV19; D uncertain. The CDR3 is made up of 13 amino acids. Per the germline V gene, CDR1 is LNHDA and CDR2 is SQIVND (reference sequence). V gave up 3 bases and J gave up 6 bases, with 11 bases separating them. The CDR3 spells CASSILAGHGYTF. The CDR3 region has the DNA TGTGCCAGTAGTATTTTGGCAGGTCATGGCTACACCTTC.

In nucleotides, the CDR3 is TGTGCCAGCAGTTACCGTGGACAGTTTAGTATCGCCGGGGAGCTGTTTTTT. As protein: CASSYRGQFSIAGELFF. The rearrangement uses TRBV6-2 or TRBV6-3 and TRBJ2-2; D is possibly TRBD1 (6 bases). Between the trimmed V and J ends, which lost 2 bases and 6 bases, there was a span of 19 bases. The CDR3 totals 17 residues. CDR1 MNHEY and CDR2 SVGEGT come from the germline V gene.

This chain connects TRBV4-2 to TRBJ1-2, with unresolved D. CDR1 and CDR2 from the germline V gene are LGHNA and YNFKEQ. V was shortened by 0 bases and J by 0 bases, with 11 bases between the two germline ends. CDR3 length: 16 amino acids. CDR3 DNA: TGTGCCAGCAGCCAAGATCAGGCGCCGGCTAACTATGGCTACACCTTC. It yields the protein CASSQDQAPANYGYTF.

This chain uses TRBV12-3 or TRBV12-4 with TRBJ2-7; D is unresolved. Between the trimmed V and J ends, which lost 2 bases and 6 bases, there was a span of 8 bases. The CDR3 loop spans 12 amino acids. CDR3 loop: CASSLSGAEQYF. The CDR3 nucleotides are TGTGCCAGCAGTTTATCCGGTGCCGAGCAGTACTTC.

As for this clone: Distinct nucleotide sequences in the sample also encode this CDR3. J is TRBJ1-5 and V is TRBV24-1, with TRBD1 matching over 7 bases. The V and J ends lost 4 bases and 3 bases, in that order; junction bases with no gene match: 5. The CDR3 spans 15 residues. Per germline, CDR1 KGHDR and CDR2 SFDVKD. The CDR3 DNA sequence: TGTGCCACCAGTGAGGGGGGACAGATCAATCAGCCCCAGCATTTT. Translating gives CATSEGGQINQPQHF.

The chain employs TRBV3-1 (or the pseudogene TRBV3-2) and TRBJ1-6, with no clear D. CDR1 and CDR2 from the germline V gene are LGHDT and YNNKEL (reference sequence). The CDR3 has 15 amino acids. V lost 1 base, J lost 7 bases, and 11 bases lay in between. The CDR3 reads CASSQVAQNNSPLHF. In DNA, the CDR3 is TGTGCCAGCAGCCAAGTCGCACAGAACAATTCACCCCTCCACTTT.

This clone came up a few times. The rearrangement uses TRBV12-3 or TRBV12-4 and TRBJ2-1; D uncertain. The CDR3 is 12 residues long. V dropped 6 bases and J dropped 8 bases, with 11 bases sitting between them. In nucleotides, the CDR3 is TGTGCCAGCAGCCGCGACACGTATGAGCAGTTCTTC. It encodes CASSRDTYEQFF.

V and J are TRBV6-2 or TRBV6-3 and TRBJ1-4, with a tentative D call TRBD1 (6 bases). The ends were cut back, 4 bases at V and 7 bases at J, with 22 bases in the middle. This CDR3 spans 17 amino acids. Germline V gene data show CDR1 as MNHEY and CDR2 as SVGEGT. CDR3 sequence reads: CASSSSPGGGFTEKLFF. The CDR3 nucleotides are TGTGCCAGCAGTTCCTCCCCCGGCGGGGGCTTTACTGAAAAACTGTTTTTT.

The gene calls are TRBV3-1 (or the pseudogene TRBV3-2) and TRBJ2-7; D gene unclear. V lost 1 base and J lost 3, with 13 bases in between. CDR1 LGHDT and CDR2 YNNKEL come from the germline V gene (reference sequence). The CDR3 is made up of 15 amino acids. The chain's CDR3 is CASSQADTPCYEQYF. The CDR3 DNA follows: TGTGCCAGCAGCCAAGCAGACACGCCTTGCTACGAGCAGTACTTC.

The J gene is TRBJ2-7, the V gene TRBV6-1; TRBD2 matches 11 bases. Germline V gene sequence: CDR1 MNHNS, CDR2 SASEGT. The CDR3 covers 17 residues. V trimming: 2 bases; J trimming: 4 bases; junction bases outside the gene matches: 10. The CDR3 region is CASSERVAGGGLYEQYF. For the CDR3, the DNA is TGTGCCAGCAGTGAAAGGGTAGCGGGAGGGGGTCTTTACGAGCAGTACTTC.

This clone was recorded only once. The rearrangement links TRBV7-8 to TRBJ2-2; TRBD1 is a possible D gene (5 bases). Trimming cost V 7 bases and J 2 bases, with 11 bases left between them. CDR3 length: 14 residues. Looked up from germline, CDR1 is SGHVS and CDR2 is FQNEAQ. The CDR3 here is CASIRQINTGELFF. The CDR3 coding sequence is TGTGCCAGCATCCGACAGATAAACACCGGGGAGCTGTTTTTT.

DNA of the CDR3: TGTGCCAGCACCACGAGGTTGGCGAACACTGAAGCTTTCTTT. Translation: CASTTRLANTEAFF. The chain couples TRBV6-5 to TRBJ1-1; D call uncertain. Germline V gives CDR1 MNHEY, CDR2 SVGAGI. The CDR3 is 14 residues long. V gave up 7 bases and J gave up 1 base, with 13 bases separating them.

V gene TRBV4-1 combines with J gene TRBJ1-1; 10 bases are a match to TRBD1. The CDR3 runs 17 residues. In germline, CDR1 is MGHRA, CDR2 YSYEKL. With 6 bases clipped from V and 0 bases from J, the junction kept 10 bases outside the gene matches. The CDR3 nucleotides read TGCGCCAGCAGAAACCCGGGACAGGGGTTTCTGAACACTGAAGCTTTCTTT. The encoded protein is CASRNPGQGFLNTEAFF.

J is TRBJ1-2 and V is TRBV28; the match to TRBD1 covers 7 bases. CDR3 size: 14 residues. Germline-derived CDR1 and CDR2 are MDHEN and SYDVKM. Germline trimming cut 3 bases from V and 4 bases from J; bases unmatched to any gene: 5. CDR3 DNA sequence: TGTGCCAGCAGTTTGTCCCGGGACAGCTATGGCTACACCTTC. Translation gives CASSLSRDSYGYTF.

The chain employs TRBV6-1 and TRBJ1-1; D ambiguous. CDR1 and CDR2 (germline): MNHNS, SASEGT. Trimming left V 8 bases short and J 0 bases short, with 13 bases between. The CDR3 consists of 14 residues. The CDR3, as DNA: TGTGCCAGCGGGAGTCCGGGTGTGAACACTGAAGCTTTCTTT. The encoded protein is CASGSPGVNTEAFF.

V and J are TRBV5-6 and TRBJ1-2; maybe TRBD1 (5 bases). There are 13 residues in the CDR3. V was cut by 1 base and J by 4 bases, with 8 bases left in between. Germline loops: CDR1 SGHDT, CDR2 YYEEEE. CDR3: CASSLRGTYGYTF. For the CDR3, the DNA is TGTGCCAGCAGCTTGCGGGGGACCTATGGCTACACCTTC.

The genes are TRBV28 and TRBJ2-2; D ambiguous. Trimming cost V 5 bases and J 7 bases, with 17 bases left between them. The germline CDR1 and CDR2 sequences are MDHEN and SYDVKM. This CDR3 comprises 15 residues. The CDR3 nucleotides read TGTGCCAGCAGTCCCCAATCTAGGTTGGGCGGGGAGCTGTTTTTT. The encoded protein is CASSPQSRLGGELFF.

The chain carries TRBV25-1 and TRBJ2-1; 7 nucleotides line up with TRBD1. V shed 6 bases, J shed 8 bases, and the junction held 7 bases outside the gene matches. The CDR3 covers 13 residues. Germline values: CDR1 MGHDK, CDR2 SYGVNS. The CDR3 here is CASSLQGRDEQFF. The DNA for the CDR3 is TGTGCCAGCAGCTTACAGGGGCGCGATGAGCAGTTCTTC. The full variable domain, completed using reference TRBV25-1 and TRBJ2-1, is EADIYQTPRYLVIGTGKKITLECSQTMGHDKMYWYQQDPGMELHLIHYSYGVNSTEKGDLSSESTVSRIRTEHFPLTLESARPSHTSQYLCASSLQGRDEQFFGPGTRLTVL.

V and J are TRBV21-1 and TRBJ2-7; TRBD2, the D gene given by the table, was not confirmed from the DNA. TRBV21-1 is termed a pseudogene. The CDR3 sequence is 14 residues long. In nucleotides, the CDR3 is TGTGCCAGCAGCAATACGGGACTCTCCTACGAGCAGTACTTC. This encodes CASSNTGLSYEQYF.

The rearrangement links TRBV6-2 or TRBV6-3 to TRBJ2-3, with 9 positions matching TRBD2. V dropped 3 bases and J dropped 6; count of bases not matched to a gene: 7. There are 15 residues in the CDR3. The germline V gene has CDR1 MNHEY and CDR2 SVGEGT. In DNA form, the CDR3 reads TGTGCCAGCAGTTATAGCGGGAGTGGTTTGGATACGCAGTATTTT. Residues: CASSYSGSGLDTQYF.